The 30 T cell receptor beta chains reported below all come from one sample, sequenced in a study of neurological immune-mediated disorders. One entry per CDR3 protein results from TCRdb running MiXCR on the 5' RACE reads. This table has under 70,000 distinct CDR3 sequences, around 24% appearing once. The time point is: technical triplicate 2. Sequencing was carried out using PBMCs. The origin of the receptors is a man aged 60 to 69 with HTLV-1-associated myelopathy (HAM/TSP).

This clonotype has at least ten counts. The gene calls are TRBV7-2 and TRBJ2-7, with D possibly matching TRBD1 (5 bases). Per the germline V gene, CDR1 is SGHTA and CDR2 is FQGNSA. The CDR3 spans 11 residues. Trimming shortened V by 3 bases and J by 10 bases, and 10 bases separated the two germline ends. Written as DNA, the CDR3 is TGTGCCAGCAGCTTGATACAGGATCAGTACTTC. It specifies CASSLIQDQYF.

This clonotype was seen ten or more times. V and J are TRBV5-1 and TRBJ2-1, with 7 bases aligning to TRBD1. The V and J ends lost 0 bases and 10 bases, in that order; junction bases with no gene match: 19. The CDR3 runs to 18 residues. CDR1 is SGHRS and CDR2 is YFSETQ in the germline V gene. The CDR3: CASSLAPFGQDRAQEQFF. As DNA, the CDR3 is TGCGCCAGCAGCTTGGCCCCGTTCGGACAGGATCGGGCTCAGGAGCAGTTCTTC.

This clonotype was recorded many times. The gene calls are TRBV15 and TRBJ2-1; 16 bases are a match to TRBD2. J gave up 4 bases and V 0 bases, and 6 bases lay outside the gene matches. There are 19 residues in the CDR3. The germline CDR1 and CDR2 sequences are LNHNV and YYDKDF (reference sequence). Here the CDR3 DNA reads TGTGCCACCAGCAGAGACCCCGGGACTAGCGGGAGGGGTTACAATGAGCAGTTCTTC. Its translation is CATSRDPGTSGRGYNEQFF.

The sample holds a few counts of this clonotype. The V call is TRBV20-1, the J call TRBJ2-7; D possibly corresponds to TRBD1 (5 bases). V was pared by 0 bases and J by 7 bases, with 13 bases between. Per the germline V gene, CDR1 is DFQATT and CDR2 is SNEGSKA (reference sequence). The CDR3 is made up of 13 amino acids. The chain's CDR3 is CSARDPRGLEQYF. CDR3 sequence (DNA): TGCAGTGCTAGAGATCCTAGGGGATTGGAGCAGTACTTC.

This clonotype was counted at least ten times. The V gene is TRBV7-2, the J gene TRBJ2-1; TRBD2 agrees at 8 bases. This CDR3 has 15 amino acids. J was trimmed by 4 bases and V by 4 bases; bases with no gene match: 6. Germline CDR1 SGHTA, CDR2 FQGNSA. In DNA, the CDR3 is TGTGCCAGCAGCTCTACTAGCGGCCAATACAATGAGCAGTTCTTC. It yields the protein CASSSTSGQYNEQFF.

This clonotype is a singleton in its sample. The chain recombines TRBV28 with TRBJ2-1; TRBD1 matches at 9 bases. J gave up 8 bases and V 2 bases, and 7 bases lay outside the gene matches. The CDR3 totals 15 residues. Germline V gene sequence: CDR1 MDHEN, CDR2 SYDVKM. CDR3 residues: CASSLGDRELDEQFF. The CDR3 coding sequence is TGTGCCAGCAGTTTAGGGGACAGGGAACTGGATGAGCAGTTCTTC.

This clonotype has at least ten counts. This chain links TRBV6-6 with TRBJ2-1; TRBD1 agrees at 9 bases. This CDR3 has 14 amino acids. Germline lookup yields CDR1 MNHNY and CDR2 SVGAGI (reference sequence). Trimming cost V 6 bases and J 8 bases; bases outside gene matches: 8. The CDR3, as DNA: TGTGCCAGCAGCCCCGACCGGACAGGGGATGAGCAGTTCTTC. This codes for CASSPDRTGDEQFF.

This clonotype was detected many times. The chain links TRBV5-1 to TRBJ2-4, with D tentatively TRBD1 (6 bases). The germline CDR1 and CDR2 sequences are SGHRS and YFSETQ. V shed 2 bases and J shed 6 bases, with 12 bases lying between them. This CDR3 is built from 14 residues. As DNA, the CDR3 is TGCGCCAGCAGCTTCGAGGGGGTGGGAAACATTCAGTACTTC. Translation: CASSFEGVGNIQYF. The full variable domain, completed using reference TRBV5-1 and TRBJ2-4, is KAGVTQTPRYLIKTRGQQVTLSCSPISGHRSVSWYQQTPGQGLQFLFEYFSETQRNKGNFPGRFSGRQFSNSRSEMNVSTLELGDSALYLCASSFEGVGNIQYFGAGTRLSVL.

This clonotype showed up many times. The V and J genes are TRBV11-2 and TRBJ2-5, with TRBD2 matching over 12 bases. Germline CDR1 reads SGHAT; CDR2 reads FQNNGV. V was pared by 5 bases and J by 5 bases, with 9 bases of the junction left unmatched. The CDR3 sequence is 16 residues long. Here the CDR3 reads CASSPRTSGKFETQYF. CDR3 DNA sequence: TGTGCCAGCAGCCCGAGGACTAGCGGGAAATTTGAGACCCAGTACTTC. Filled out from reference TRBV11-2 and TRBJ2-5, the complete variable domain reads EAGVAQSPRYKIIEKRQSVAFWCNPISGHATLYWYQQILGQGPKLLIQFQNNGVVDDSQLPKDRFSAERLKGVDSTLKIQPAKLEDSAVYLCASSPRTSGKFETQYFGPGTRLLVL.

This clonotype was picked up many times. V usage is TRBV6-5 and J usage is TRBJ1-1; 7 nucleotides match TRBD1. CDR3 length equals 15 residues. Unmatched junction bases numbered 10, after V lost 9 bases and J lost 0 bases. CDR1 is MNHEY and CDR2 is SVGAGI in the germline V gene. The CDR3 here is CASSKGAGVNTEAFF. CDR3 nucleotides: TGTGCCAGTTCGAAGGGGGCGGGGGTGAACACTGAAGCTTTCTTT.

This clonotype was picked up many times. The genes are TRBV6-6 and TRBJ2-5, with a possible D match to TRBD2 (5 bases). The V and J ends lost 2 bases and 5 bases respectively, with 9 bases between them. Germline values: CDR1 MNHNY, CDR2 SVGAGI (reference sequence). CDR3 length: 13 amino acids. The CDR3 region has the DNA TGTGCCAGCAGTTACACTCGAGGGGAGACCCAGTACTTC. Translation gives CASSYTRGETQYF.

The chain couples TRBV5-6 to TRBJ2-5; D remains unclear. V was cut by 2 bases and J by 7 bases, with 9 bases left in between. The CDR3 length is 12 residues. The germline CDR1 and CDR2 sequences are SGHDT and YYEEEE. In nucleotides, the CDR3 is TGTGCCAGCAGCTTAGTAAAAAGGACCCAGTACTTC. Its translation: CASSLVKRTQYF.

This clonotype was counted ten times or more. The gene calls are TRBV9 and TRBJ2-3; the match to TRBD2 covers 9 bases. V trimming: 1 base; J trimming: 7 bases; junction bases outside the gene matches: 10. Germline V gene lookup returns CDR1 SGDLS and CDR2 YYNGEE. The CDR3 runs 16 residues. Written as DNA, the CDR3 is TGTGCCAGCAGCGTAAACGTAGCGGGAGACCTCAATACGCAGTATTTT. Protein sequence: CASSVNVAGDLNTQYF.

The chain links TRBV4-1 to TRBJ1-4; 8 nucleotides align to TRBD1. The CDR3 has 15 residues. Germline CDR1 reads MGHRA; CDR2 reads YSYEKL. Losses at the gene ends were 4 bases for V and 5 bases for J; bases not matched to a gene: 6. CDR3 loop: CASSPQGAQNEKLFF. The CDR3 DNA reads as TGCGCCAGCAGCCCTCAGGGGGCGCAGAATGAAAAACTGTTTTTT.

The chain employs TRBV20-1 and TRBJ2-1, with D perhaps matching TRBD1 or TRBD2 (5 bases each). Between the trimmed V and J ends, which lost 3 bases and 9 bases, there was a span of 30 bases. CDR1 DFQATT and CDR2 SNEGSKA come from the germline V gene (reference sequence). This CDR3 is 18 amino acids long. CDR3 loop: CSASSEGKGAGVGGEQFF. The CDR3 DNA is TGCAGTGCTAGCTCAGAGGGGAAGGGAGCCGGCGTTGGGGGTGAGCAGTTCTTC.

This clonotype was recorded many times. The chain links TRBV10-3 to TRBJ2-3; possible D gene TRBD2, 5 bases. This CDR3 comprises 13 residues. The germline V and J ends were trimmed by 6 bases and 2 bases, with 9 bases remaining between them. Looked up from germline, CDR1 is ENHRY and CDR2 is SYGVKD. The CDR3 DNA is TGTGCCATCAGCCGGGAAGCCACAGATACGCAGTATTTT. This codes for CAISREATDTQYF.

This clonotype was recorded a few times. V and J are TRBV6-1 and TRBJ1-5, with D uncertain. Germline CDR1 and CDR2: MNHNS and SASEGT. Trimming took off 6 bases at V and 7 bases at J, with 16 bases between the two ends. The CDR3 runs 14 residues. Here the CDR3 reads CASRGSVTGQPQHF. The CDR3 region has the DNA TGTGCCAGCAGGGGAAGCGTTACTGGCCAGCCCCAGCATTTT.

In its sample, this clonotype was seen many times. The chain employs TRBV12-3 or TRBV12-4 and TRBJ1-3; D gene ambiguous. The CDR3 extends over 16 amino acids. With 1 base removed from V and 0 bases from J, the gap between germline ends came to 10 bases. DNA of the CDR3: TGTGCCAGCAGTTTAGACGCGGCTAGCTCTGGAAACACCATATATTTT. This translates into CASSLDAASSGNTIYF.

This clonotype was observed at least ten times. The rearrangement links TRBV15 to TRBJ2-3, with unresolved D. Trimming stripped 2 bases from V and 6 bases from J, with 9 bases between. CDR1 and CDR2 (germline): LNHNV, YYDKDF (reference sequence). The CDR3 is 13 amino acids. In DNA form, the CDR3 reads TGTGCCACCAGCAGAAGTCAAAAGGATACGCAGTATTTT. As protein: CATSRSQKDTQYF.

The chain employs TRBV5-1 and TRBJ2-7; 14 bases map to TRBD2. The CDR3 loop spans 15 amino acids. The J segment lost 5 bases and the V segment lost 3 bases, leaving 4 bases of the junction unmatched. The germline CDR1 and CDR2 sequences are SGHRS and YFSETQ. The CDR3 sequence: CASSSGTSGSNEQYF. The DNA of the CDR3 is TGCGCCAGCAGCTCAGGGACTAGCGGGAGCAACGAGCAGTACTTC.

In its sample, this clonotype was seen many times. The gene calls are TRBV5-5 and TRBJ1-5, with D hard to call. The germline gives CDR1 SGHKS, CDR2 YYEKEE (reference sequence). The CDR3 is 14 amino acids. Deletions cut 0 bases from V and 0 bases from J, with 4 bases between. The CDR3 is CASSLAHSNQPQHF. In DNA form, the CDR3 reads TGTGCCAGCAGCTTGGCCCATAGCAATCAGCCCCAGCATTTT.

This clonotype was observed many times. This chain connects TRBV12-3 or TRBV12-4 to TRBJ1-5; D gene ambiguous. V gave up 6 bases and J gave up 2 bases, with 11 bases separating them. This CDR3 comprises 14 residues. CDR3 region: CASSPTDGNQPQHF. The CDR3 nucleotides read TGTGCCAGCAGCCCGACGGATGGCAATCAGCCCCAGCATTTT.

This clonotype was counted at least ten times. The chain has TRBV10-3 and TRBJ2-7; D not resolved. The CDR3 has 14 residues. Germline CDR1 reads ENHRY; CDR2 reads SYGVKD. Trimming pared 6 bases from V and 3 bases from J, leaving 15 bases between. The CDR3 nucleotides are TGTGCCATCAGCCCCGGAACCACTTTCTACGAGCAGTACTTC. It encodes CAISPGTTFYEQYF.

Of note for this clonotype: This may be a read error: a much more frequent sequence differs by one nucleotide. The rearrangement links TRBV21-1 to TRBJ1-1. TRBV21-1 is annotated as a pseudogene. CDR3 length equals 16 residues. CDR3 residues: CASSQPSGPCFTEAFF. The CDR3 DNA follows: TGTGCCAGCAGCCAACCATCGGGCCCGTGCTTCACTGAAGCTTTCTTT.

V and J are TRBV10-3 and TRBJ1-5, with unresolved D. From germline, CDR1 is ENHRY and CDR2 SYGVKD. The CDR3 consists of 15 residues. Between the trimmed V and J ends, which lost 0 bases and 7 bases, there was a span of 13 bases. The CDR3 DNA reads TGTGCCATCAGTGAGTCGGAGGGAAACGCGCAGCCCCAGCATTTT. Protein sequence: CAISESEGNAQPQHF.

The chain joins TRBV28 to TRBJ2-5, with 14 bases fitting TRBD2. Germline loops: CDR1 MDHEN, CDR2 SYDVKM. The CDR3 extends over 18 amino acids. J lost 7 bases, V lost 1 base, and 11 bases had no gene match. The CDR3 protein is CASSLFFRTSGGPRTQYF. The CDR3 DNA follows: TGTGCCAGCAGTTTATTCTTCCGGACTAGCGGGGGGCCACGGACCCAGTACTTC.

This clonotype was seen at least ten times. CDR3 amino acids: CASSLTPEETQYF. The DNA for the CDR3 is TGTGCCAGCAGTTTAACCCCAGAAGAGACCCAGTACTTC. The chain has TRBV12-3 or TRBV12-4 and TRBJ2-5, with D uncertain. CDR3 length: 13 amino acids. V lost 2 bases to trimming and J lost 3 bases, with 7 bases between them.

The CDR3 DNA follows: TGCAGCGTTGAACCACAGGTTTCTAGCACAGATACGCAGTATTTT. This gives the protein CSVEPQVSSTDTQYF. The chain has TRBV29-1 and TRBJ2-3; TRBD1 is a possible D gene (5 bases). Germline-derived CDR1 and CDR2 are SQVTM and ANQGSEA. This CDR3 has 15 amino acids. Trimming cost V 2 bases and J 0 bases, with 12 bases left between them.

The gene calls are TRBV2 and TRBJ2-7; TRBD1 is a possible D gene (5 bases). Per germline, CDR1 SNHLY and CDR2 FYNNEI. This CDR3 is 13 amino acids long. The ends were cut back, 9 bases at V and 0 bases at J, with 12 bases in the middle. The CDR3 DNA is TGTGCCAGAGGAAGGGGCACCTCCTACGAGCAGTACTTC. Encoded protein: CARGRGTSYEQYF.

This clonotype was counted at least ten times. V gene TRBV5-1 combines with J gene TRBJ1-1, with D possibly TRBD1 on 5 matching bases. This CDR3 region has 16 residues. V lost 4 bases and J 1 base, leaving 17 bases between the germline ends. The germline gives CDR1 SGHRS, CDR2 YFSETQ. The CDR3, as DNA: TGCGCCAGCAGCCTCGCTGGGAGGGGTCGGAACACTGAAGCTTTCTTT. Its protein is CASSLAGRGRNTEAFF.